A single sample is the source of the 3 T cell receptor beta chains below, sequenced in a study of post-analysis software for immune sequencing data. Points from the study as a whole: In patients, TRBV5-6, TRBV5-1 and TRBV20-1 belonged to roughly five TRBV segments found more frequently than in controls.

TCR beta cDNA libraries included unique molecular identifiers. TCRdb independently ran MiXCR on the PCR reads; one entry per CDR3 protein. The data hold about 200,000 distinct CDR3 sequences, with 29% observed a single time. These receptors are not linked to any known antigen. Material: blood. These receptors all come from a girl under 18 with multiple sclerosis.

With respect to this clonotype: A much larger clonotype is one base distant, so this may be a read error. The gene calls are TRBV6-1 and TRBJ2-1; the D call may be TRBD1 or TRBD2 (6 bases each). V lost 5 bases and J 7 bases, leaving 33 bases between the germline ends. CDR3 length equals 20 residues. Germline loops: CDR1 MNHNS, CDR2 SASEGT. CDR3 nucleotides: TGTGCCAGCAGTCCTAAAAGGGGGGACTTATGCACCTCCACTGGGAATGAGCAGTTCTTC. Protein sequence: CASSPKRGDLCTSTGNEQFF.

This clonotype has a count of ten or more. J is TRBJ2-1 and V is TRBV4-1; no definite D call. Germline V CDR1 and CDR2: MGHRA, YSYEKL. V was cut by 1 base and J by 8 bases, with 12 bases left in between. The length of the CDR3 is 14 residues. The CDR3 nucleotides read TGCGCCAGCAGCCAAGTCCGGCTATCTGATGAGCAGTTCTTC. Translated, it gives CASSQVRLSDEQFF.

In this sample, this clonotype turned up many times. The rearrangement links TRBV6-6 to TRBJ1-1; D gene uncertain. V was trimmed by 6 bases and J by 5 bases, leaving 16 bases between them. Germline CDR1 reads MNHNY; CDR2 reads SVGAGI (reference sequence). CDR3 length: 14 amino acids. CDR3 sequence reads: CASRPPEGGTEAFF. The CDR3 nucleotides read TGTGCCAGCAGACCCCCGGAGGGTGGGACTGAAGCTTTCTTT.